The 28 T cell receptor beta chains given below trace back to one sample, sequenced in a study of CD8+CD57+ T cells in acquired aplastic anemia. Patients chosen for sequencing had CD8+CD57+ cells that had expanded, as shown by flow cytometry. Both TCR beta VDJ combination and CDR3 sequence profiling were carried out. Genomic DNA was the template for this profiling. MiXCR was run by TCRdb on the reads, yielding one entry per CDR3 protein. The table has approximately 180,000 distinct CDR3 sequences, roughly 48% seen once. Specimen: sorted CD4+, CD8+, or CD8+CD57+ T cells (not recorded which) from PBMCs. The source of these receptors is a human donor with aplastic anemia.

The chain uses TRBV19 and TRBJ2-1, with D possibly matching TRBD2 (5 bases). The CDR3 has 12 amino acids. Germline assignment: CDR1 LNHDA and CDR2 SQIVND (reference sequence). Trimming removed 1 base from V and 7 bases from J, with 5 bases in between. The CDR3 here is CASSIAGNEQFF. The CDR3 DNA reads as TGTGCCAGTAGTATAGCGGGGAATGAGCAGTTCTTC.

The V call is TRBV2, the J call TRBJ1-1; a weak D match, TRBD1 (5 bases). Trimming removed 3 bases at V and 1 base at J, with 12 bases between. The germline V gene has CDR1 SNHLY and CDR2 FYNNEI. The CDR3 extends over 15 amino acids. CDR3 region: CASSDWGSKNTEAFF. In nucleotides, the CDR3 is TGTGCCAGCAGTGATTGGGGCAGTAAGAACACTGAAGCTTTCTTT.

This clonotype was seen ten or more times. The V gene is TRBV7-6, the J gene TRBJ2-7; D is ambiguous. CDR3 length equals 15 residues. CDR1 SGHVS and CDR2 FNYEAQ come from the germline V gene. The V and J ends lost 1 base and 6 bases respectively, with 16 bases between them. The CDR3 reads CASSLVDLGETEQYF. CDR3 nucleotides: TGTGCCAGCAGCTTAGTTGACTTGGGTGAGACCGAGCAGTACTTC.

The chain uses TRBV24-1 and TRBJ1-5; D perhaps matches TRBD1 (5 bases). V was trimmed by 3 bases and J by 5 bases, leaving 13 bases between them. The CDR3 length is 15 residues. Germline loops: CDR1 KGHDR, CDR2 SFDVKD. CDR3 in amino acids: CATSDRHGGDQPQHF. CDR3 nucleotide sequence: TGTGCCACCAGTGATCGCCACGGGGGGGATCAGCCCCAGCATTTT.

This clonotype was seen at least ten times. The rearrangement links TRBV5-6 to TRBJ1-1, with TRBD1 matching 8 bases. The CDR3 runs 16 residues. Germline V gene data show CDR1 as SGHDT and CDR2 as YYEEEE. The trim removed 0 bases at V and 1 base at J, leaving 5 bases unmatched. The CDR3 loop reads CASSLALDRANTEAFF. The CDR3 DNA sequence: TGTGCCAGCAGCTTGGCCTTGGACAGGGCGAACACTGAAGCTTTCTTT.

This chain connects TRBV7-6 to TRBJ2-3; 11 bases match TRBD2. The CDR3 is 17 amino acids. Germline loops: CDR1 SGHVS, CDR2 FNYEAQ. With 5 bases clipped from V and 1 base from J, the junction kept 8 bases outside the gene matches. CDR3 region: CASSPTLAGGRTDTQYF. CDR3 DNA: TGTGCCAGCAGCCCTACTCTAGCGGGGGGCCGCACAGATACGCAGTATTTT.

A remark on this clonotype: A read error is possible here, since a much larger clone lies one base away. Since the CDR3 does not end with the conserved phenylalanine or tryptophan, this likely comes from a read error. The gene calls are TRBV5-6 and TRBJ2-7, with no clear D. Trimming pared 3 bases from V and 3 bases from J, leaving 19 bases between. Germline V gene lookup returns CDR1 SGHDT and CDR2 YYEEEE. This CDR3 is 16 amino acids long. The CDR3 sequence is CASSSWIWSFDYEQYL. As DNA, the CDR3 is TGTGCCAGCAGCTCCTGGATATGGTCTTTTGACTACGAGCAGTACCTC.

The sample holds many counts of this clonotype. V usage is TRBV5-6 and J usage is TRBJ2-3; perhaps TRBD1 as D (5 bases). CDR1 and CDR2 from the germline V gene are SGHDT and YYEEEE. The CDR3 runs to 14 residues. V was clipped by 2 bases and J by 4 bases, with 11 bases between them. The CDR3 nucleotides are TGTGCCAGCAGCTTCAGGGTTATAGCAGATACGCAGTATTTT. Translation: CASSFRVIADTQYF.

The CDR3 loop is CASSFAGGEQYF. The CDR3 region has the DNA TGCGCCAGCAGCTTTGCAGGTGGGGAGCAGTACTTC. The chain recombines TRBV5-1 with TRBJ2-7; the D is unclear. Germline loops: CDR1 SGHRS, CDR2 YFSETQ. V lost 2 bases, J lost 7 bases, and 10 bases lay in between. This CDR3 is 12 amino acids long.

This clonotype was seen just once. The CDR3 nucleotides are TGTGCCAGCACCCCGACACCTGCTTCTAACTATGGCTACACCTTC. Translating it yields CASTPTPASNYGYTF. The chain carries TRBV2 and TRBJ1-2; unclear D gene. The CDR3 has 15 amino acids. The germline gives CDR1 SNHLY, CDR2 FYNNEI. Trimming removed 7 bases at V and 0 bases at J, with 15 bases between.

The CDR3 nucleotides are TGTGCCAGCAGGGCCCGACTAGAAACGGGCGATGAGCAGTTCTTC. Translated, it gives CASRARLETGDEQFF. V usage is TRBV2 and J usage is TRBJ2-1; TRBD2 is a possible D gene (6 bases). This CDR3 spans 15 amino acids. Deletions cut 6 bases from V and 8 bases from J, with 20 bases between. The germline V gene encodes CDR1 SNHLY and CDR2 FYNNEI.

There are many counts of this clonotype. The rearrangement links TRBV20-1 to TRBJ1-1; 7 bases map to TRBD1. Germline trimming cut 5 bases from V and 1 base from J; bases unmatched to any gene: 7. The CDR3 extends over 14 amino acids. Per germline, CDR1 DFQATT and CDR2 SNEGSKA (reference sequence). As DNA, the CDR3 is TGCAGTGCTGACGAAGGGGGCGGGAACACTGAAGCTTTCTTT. It encodes CSADEGGGNTEAFF.

The chain employs TRBV7-6 and TRBJ2-1, with D possibly being TRBD1 (5 bases). The CDR3 is made up of 16 amino acids. Trimming pared 5 bases from V and 0 bases from J, leaving 14 bases between. CDR1 is SGHVS and CDR2 is FNYEAQ in the germline V gene. DNA of the CDR3: TGTGCCAGCAGCAGATACAGGTCCGACTCCTACAATGAGCAGTTCTTC. Its translation is CASSRYRSDSYNEQFF.

This clonotype was observed many times. The V and J genes are TRBV3-1 and TRBJ2-5, with 10 bases matching TRBD1. Germline-derived CDR1 and CDR2 are LGHDT and YNNKEL (reference sequence). The CDR3 length is 15 residues. Trimming took 6 bases from V and 1 from J; bases not matched to a gene: 5. Written as DNA, the CDR3 is TGTGCCAGCAGGACAGGGGGCCAGATCCAAGAGACCCAGTACTTC. Its translation is CASRTGGQIQETQYF.

In this sample, this clonotype turned up a few times. The rearrangement joins TRBV11-3 to TRBJ2-5; 11 positions agree with TRBD2. From germline, CDR1 is SGHNT and CDR2 YENEEA. CDR3 length: 16 residues. Trimming took 5 bases from V and 1 from J; bases not matched to a gene: 6. The CDR3 is CASSTSSGGPQETQYF. The CDR3 DNA reads TGTGCCAGCAGCACCTCTAGCGGGGGGCCCCAAGAGACCCAGTACTTC.

At least ten counts were recorded for this clonotype. The V gene is TRBV7-8, the J gene TRBJ2-3; D is uncertain. Trimming removed 3 bases from V and 3 bases from J, with 4 bases in between. The CDR3 has 12 amino acids. CDR1 and CDR2 from the germline V gene are SGHVS and FQNEAQ. This CDR3 reads CASSFNTDTQYF. The CDR3 bases are TGTGCCAGCAGCTTTAATACAGATACGCAGTATTTT.

The V gene is TRBV2, the J gene TRBJ2-1, with 12 bases aligning to TRBD2. V lost 6 bases to trimming and J lost 4 bases; unmatched junction nucleotides: 4. The CDR3 is 15 residues long. Germline CDR1 reads SNHLY; CDR2 reads FYNNEI. Here the CDR3 DNA reads TGTGCCAGCAGGACGACTAGCGGGGGATACAATGAGCAGTTCTTC. It specifies CASRTTSGGYNEQFF. Together with reference TRBV2 and TRBJ2-1, the CDR3 gives the full variable domain: EPEVTQTPSHQVTQMGQEVILRCVPISNHLYFYWYRQILGQKVEFLVSFYNNEISEKSEIFDDQFSVERPDGSNFTLKIRSTKLEDSAMYFCASRTTSGGYNEQFFGPGTRLTVL.

About this clonotype itself: This CDR3 is missing its conserved last phenylalanine or tryptophan, likely due to a read error. V usage is TRBV19 and J usage is TRBJ1-3; D call uncertain. Trimming took off 1 base at V and 4 bases at J, with 8 bases between the two ends. Germline lookup yields CDR1 LNHDA and CDR2 SQIVND (reference sequence). The length of the CDR3 is 14 residues. The CDR3: CASSIAGWGNTIYL. As DNA, the CDR3 is TGTGCCAGTAGTATAGCGGGCTGGGGAAACACCATATATCTT.

This clonotype has a count of ten or more. This chain joins TRBV19 and TRBJ1-3, with a tentative D call TRBD1 (5 bases). This CDR3 contains 13 residues. Germline values: CDR1 LNHDA, CDR2 SQIVND (reference sequence). The V gene lost 7 bases and the J gene lost 9 bases, with 16 bases spanning the gap. DNA of the CDR3: TGTGCCAGTAAGGTACACCTGAGGGGCACCATATATTTT. This codes for CASKVHLRGTIYF.

The V call is TRBV10-1, the J call TRBJ2-7, with 9 bases fitting TRBD2. The V gene's germline CDR1 is WNHNN and CDR2 SYGVQD (reference sequence). The CDR3 is made up of 16 amino acids. V was pared by 3 bases and J by 9 bases, with 15 bases of the junction left unmatched. The CDR3 DNA reads TGCGCCAGCAGTGAAGGCGGGAGGGGACAGTGGGGAGGGCAGTACTTC. This translates into CASSEGGRGQWGGQYF.

In DNA, the CDR3 is TGCAGTGCTAGAGAGGGGACAGGGGGGTATGGCTACACCTTC. Its protein product is CSAREGTGGYGYTF. The chain carries TRBV20-1 and TRBJ1-2, with TRBD1 matching 11 bases. CDR1 is DFQATT and CDR2 is SNEGSKA in the germline V gene (reference sequence). This CDR3 comprises 14 residues. The V and J ends lost 0 bases and 5 bases, in that order; junction bases with no gene match: 2.

This clonotype has a count of ten or more. V is TRBV5-6 and J is TRBJ2-3; 10 bases are shared with TRBD1. The CDR3 contains 15 residues. Germline V gives CDR1 SGHDT, CDR2 YYEEEE. V lost 2 bases, J lost 4 bases, and 4 bases stayed unmatched. DNA of the CDR3: TGTGCCAGCAGCTTTGGACAGGGGGTAGCAGATACGCAGTATTTT. It yields the protein CASSFGQGVADTQYF.

In this sample, this clonotype turned up a few times. A read error may explain this, as a much larger clone is one base away. V gene TRBV5-8 combines with J gene TRBJ1-1; D possibly corresponds to TRBD1 (6 bases). The V gene lost 6 bases and the J gene lost 3 bases, with 15 bases spanning the gap. This CDR3 contains 14 residues. Germline CDR1 and CDR2: SGHTS and YDEGEE. The CDR3 loop reads CASMTGTHDTEAFF. CDR3 in DNA: TGTGCCAGCATGACCGGGACACATGACACTGAAGCTTTCTTT.

V usage is TRBV24-1 and J usage is TRBJ1-1; weak D call: TRBD1 (5 bases). This CDR3 comprises 13 residues. Per germline, CDR1 KGHDR and CDR2 SFDVKD. Trimming removed 9 bases at V and 1 base at J, with 11 bases between. CDR3 amino acids: CATQNRGNTEAFF. CDR3 bases: TGTGCCACCCAAAATAGGGGGAACACTGAAGCTTTCTTT.

The chain combines TRBV7-3 with TRBJ2-1; possible D gene TRBD1, 5 bases. Trimming removed 5 bases at V and 6 bases at J, with 14 bases between. CDR1 and CDR2 (germline): SGHTA, FQGTGA. This CDR3 region has 14 residues. In DNA form, the CDR3 reads TGTGCCAGCAGCCTAATAGGTAGGGGCAATGAGCAGTTCTTC. Residues: CASSLIGRGNEQFF.

The V and J genes are TRBV19 and TRBJ1-5, with D possibly matching TRBD1 (6 bases). CDR1 is LNHDA, CDR2 SQIVND, per germline (reference sequence). The CDR3 runs to 14 residues. With 3 bases removed from V and 6 bases from J, the gap between germline ends came to 12 bases. CDR3 sequence: CASSIAGAGQPQHF. As DNA, the CDR3 is TGTGCCAGTAGTATCGCAGGGGCGGGTCAGCCCCAGCATTTT.

The rearrangement uses TRBV20-1 and TRBJ2-2; D might be TRBD2 (6 bases). Germline V gene lookup returns CDR1 DFQATT and CDR2 SNEGSKA (reference sequence). With 3 bases removed from V and 5 bases from J, the gap between germline ends came to 10 bases. This CDR3 spans 13 amino acids. The CDR3 bases are TGCAGTGCTAGGTCGGGGAGGACCGGGGAGCTGTTTTTT. This sequence encodes CSARSGRTGELFF.

Note on this clonotype: A single base separates this from a much larger clone, so it may be a read error. J is TRBJ2-1 and V is TRBV2; D unclear. The germline V gene encodes CDR1 SNHLY and CDR2 FYNNEI. CDR3 size: 11 residues. Trimming left V 6 bases short and J 3 bases short, with 3 bases between. This CDR3 reads CASRDYNEQFF. CDR3 sequence (DNA): TGTGCCAGCAGAGACTACAATGAGCAGTTCTTC.